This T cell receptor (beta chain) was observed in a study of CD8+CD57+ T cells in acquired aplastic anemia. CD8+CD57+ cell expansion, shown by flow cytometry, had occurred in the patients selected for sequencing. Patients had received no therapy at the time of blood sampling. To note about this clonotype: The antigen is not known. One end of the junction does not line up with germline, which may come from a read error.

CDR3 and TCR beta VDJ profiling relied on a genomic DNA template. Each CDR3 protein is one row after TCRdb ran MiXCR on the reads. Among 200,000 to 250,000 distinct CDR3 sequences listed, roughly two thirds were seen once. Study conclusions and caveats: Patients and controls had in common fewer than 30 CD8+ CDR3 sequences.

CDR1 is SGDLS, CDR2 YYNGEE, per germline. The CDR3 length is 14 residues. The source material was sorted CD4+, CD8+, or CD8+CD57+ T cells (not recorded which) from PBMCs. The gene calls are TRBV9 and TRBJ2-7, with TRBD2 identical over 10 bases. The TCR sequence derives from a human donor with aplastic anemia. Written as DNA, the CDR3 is TGCGCCAGCAGCTTGGGCGCTAGCGGGGGTGGGCAGTACTTC. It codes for CASSLGASGGGQYF.